This TCR beta chain emerged from a study of blood T cell repertoires in COVID-19 (dated by TCRdb to the early 2020s). As for the study more broadly: Collaborator samples came from the United States, Italy and Spain and covered acute and convalescent phases of COVID-19. A freely available public database, intended as a resource for researchers studying the immune response to SARS-CoV-2, is where the repertoires were released. The samples were drawn from two sources: the first 160 participants of the ongoing ImmuneRACE study, and 1,254 subjects contributed by 6 global collaborators. The sample metadata nearly always contained a de-identified subject ID, COVID-19 status, age in years and sex. Subjects who had been exposed to COVID-19, were actively infected with it, or had recovered from it provided the deeply sampled blood TCRbeta repertoires that made up the dataset. The material from the prospective study consisted of cDNA or gDNA derived from T cells, B-cell-depleted T cells, or PBMCs. HLA class I and class II types, where available, came from metadata supplied by the sample provider rather than from assay-based typing. Findings and caveats that apply to the study as a whole: How much clinical and demographic metadata was included differed by source and by participant, and the metadata was provided uncurated.

The sample holds a few counts of this clone. What antigen it recognizes has not been identified. No base quality values were provided; no much bigger clone lies one nucleotide off. Each collaborating institution followed its own protocols to collect whole blood in K2EDTA tubes. For TCRbeta analysis, collaborator samples were shipped as frozen whole blood, as isolated PBMCs, or as DNA extracted from either sample type. The immunoSEQ Assay, a bias-controlled multiplex PCR, was used to amplify TCRbeta CDR3 regions from genomic DNA. Regarding the original processing steps: Nucleated cell counts per sample were estimated from amplification of reference gene primers within the assay. Sequence reads were collapsed and filtered to measure the absolute abundance of every unique TCRbeta CDR3 rearrangement. For each sample, productive Simpson clonality was calculated by taking the square root of Simpson's diversity index across productive rearrangements. TCRdb retrieved this table from immuneACCESS and kept in-frame rearrangements only. Not all clones are present; in checked studies, unresolved V genes account for under half, and no reason is known for the remainder. D and trimming were read from the DNA, whereas the V and J calls and clone size are those reported in that table. The sample table shows some 250,000 clones, and roughly 87% are seen once. The ten biggest clones cover under 0.95% of the sample.

The sequenced material came from peripheral blood. The TCR comes from a woman aged 25-40 years with acute or convalescent COVID-19.

DNA sequence: TGCAGCGCCGGATCTATTGGGACAGACCCCTTCGAGACCCAGTACTTC. This gives the protein CSAGSIGTDPFETQYF. In this chain, TRBV29-1 is recombined with TRBJ2-5, and TRBD1 matches 7 of the central bases. Sequences SQVTM (CDR1) and ANQGSEA (CDR2) are obtained from the germline V gene. V lost 7 bases and J lost 5 bases, and the count of bases not matched to a germline gene is 19. Its CDR3 holds 16 amino acids, cysteine through phenylalanine. Of the read, only the CDR3 DNA is kept; its 48 bases are in frame from base 1.